The following is a TCR beta chain sequence with its context. This specimen comes from a study of OX40 agonist ivuxolimab in advanced cancers. Generated by immunoSEQ multiplex PCR, the TCRdb table keeps only in-frame clones and is missing some. The data contain approximately 54,000 clones, approximately 90% of them singletons. The germline V and J ends were trimmed by 0 bases and 7 bases, with 26 bases remaining between them. Germline CDR1 is SGDLS and CDR2 is YYNGEE. This CDR3 spans 19 amino acids. This chain uses TRBV9 with TRBJ2-1; perhaps TRBD2 as D (5 bases). The receptor comes from an adult with an advanced solid tumor such as melanoma, head and neck, liver or kidney cancer. The material sequenced was CD4+ or CD8+ T cells sorted from blood, taken in a trial of the OX40 agonist ivuxolimab. DNA for the CDR3: TGTGCCAGCAGCGTAGTGTCGGGAACCCTAGGCGGCTTTTGGAATGAGCAGTTCTTC. It specifies CASSVVSGTLGGFWNEQFF.